This T cell receptor beta chain emerged from a study of OX40 agonist ivuxolimab in advanced cancers. Study outcomes and limitations: CD4+ and CD8+ blood T cells expanded clonally by week 6 at 0.1 to 3.0 mg/kg.

Remarks on this clone: Its antigen is not known.

Sequencing used immunoSEQ multiplex PCR; TCRdb keeps in-frame clones, though not all of them. This table holds about 55,000 clones, approximately 83% found once. With 0 bases removed from V and 9 bases from J, the gap between germline ends came to 18 bases. The germline V gene encodes CDR1 LNHDA and CDR2 SQIVND (reference sequence). The CDR3 is 16 amino acids. The sequenced sample was CD4+ or CD8+ T cells sorted from blood, obtained in a trial of the OX40 agonist ivuxolimab. The rearrangement links TRBV19 to TRBJ1-5; no reliable D call. The clonotype originates from an adult with an advanced solid tumor such as melanoma, head and neck, liver or kidney cancer. The chain's CDR3 is CASSIDRVGGGRPQHF. DNA of the CDR3: TGTGCCAGTAGTATAGATCGGGTGGGCGGCGGAAGGCCCCAGCATTTT. The whole variable domain, filled in from reference TRBV19 and TRBJ1-5, reads DGGITQSPKYLFRKEGQNVTLSCEQNLNHDAMYWYRQDPGQGLRLIYYSQIVNDFQKGDIAEGYSVSREKKESFPLTVTSAQKNPTAFYLCASSIDRVGGGRPQHFGDGTRLSIL.